This T cell receptor (beta chain) was identified during a study of early T cells in non-severe SARS-CoV-2 infection. Study context: Sequencing input comprised bulk RNA from unsorted whole blood; chain pairing was not available.

Germline CDR1 LGHDT, CDR2 YNNKEL (reference sequence). The length of the CDR3 is 15 residues. Trimming removed 4 bases from V and 2 bases from J; junction bases left unmatched: 4. TCRdb recomputed calls from the 5' RACE reads with MiXCR, one row per CDR3 protein. The sample includes over 25,000 distinct CDR3 sequences, roughly 5.1% of them seen just once. The sample holds a few counts of this clonotype. This chain uses TRBV3-1 with TRBJ1-1, with 10 nucleotides matching TRBD1. The receptor comes from an adult who was a healthcare worker with PCR-confirmed SARS-CoV-2 infection or an uninfected control (not recorded which). Sequenced material: whole blood. CDR3 protein: CASSRTGGINTEAFF. CDR3 DNA sequence: TGTGCCAGCAGCCGGACAGGGGGAATAAACACTGAAGCTTTCTTT.